The present T cell receptor beta chain was sequenced within a study of T cell changes during pregnancy in multiple sclerosis. TCRdb's table, derived via immunoSEQ multiplex PCR, lists solely in-frame clones and lacks some. This sample has around 40,000 clones, with 89% found just once. Germline V CDR1 and CDR2: SGDLS, YYNGEE. V gave up 4 bases and J gave up 5 bases; unmatched junction bases: 8. The CDR3 consists of 15 residues. Sequencing was performed on CD4+ T cells from peripheral blood mononuclear cells, taken in the first trimester of pregnancy. The chain is built from TRBV9 and TRBJ1-4, with 7 positions matching TRBD1. The clonotype originates from a female donor with multiple sclerosis, enrolled in a pregnancy study. CDR3 bases: TGTGCCAGCAGCACCCAAGGGGGCTTAAATGAAAAACTGTTTTTT. Its translation is CASSTQGGLNEKLFF.